A selection of T cell receptor beta chains follows, all from one sample in a study of blood T cell repertoires in COVID-19. Assay: immunoSEQ multiplex PCR; the TCRdb copy retains only in-frame clones and omits some. The profile shows around 270,000 clones, 80% to 85% of them singletons. The specimen was peripheral blood. The receptors were sampled from a woman aged 40 to 49 who had recovered from COVID-19. The CDR3 runs from the conserved cysteine through the conserved F or W. Fields, in order: V gene, CDR3 protein.

V gene: TRBV28; CDR3 protein: CASSPTGGTGELFF
V gene: TRBV19; CDR3 protein: CASSPRQGNYGYTF
V gene: TRBV28; CDR3 protein: CASSPPGGYGYTF
V gene: TRBV2; CDR3 protein: CASSKTRGLTEAFF
V gene: TRBV30; CDR3 protein: CAWSVDRDFSGANVLTF
V gene: TRBV29-1; CDR3 protein: CSVEDAGRGQGSYNEQFF
V gene: TRBV10-3; CDR3 protein: CAIRAGTSGASYNEQFF
V gene: TRBV30; CDR3 protein: CAWSIGQGQGQPQHF
V gene: TRBV11-3; CDR3 protein: CASSLGQGVDEKLFF
V gene: TRBV27; CDR3 protein: CASSLSAGAPTYEQYF
V gene: TRBV28; CDR3 protein: CASSFMQGDSNQPQHF
V gene: TRBV3-1/TRBV3-2; CDR3 protein: CASSQDGHQTQYF
V gene: TRBV7-9; CDR3 protein: CVSSSGHSSWAFF
V gene: TRBV19; CDR3 protein: CASSSQGRTEAFF
V gene: TRBV29-1; CDR3 protein: CSVGQMNTEAFF
V gene: TRBV28; CDR3 protein: CASSLSIPYEQYF
V gene: TRBV11-3; CDR3 protein: CASSHRGRGRSYEQYF
V gene: TRBV5-1; CDR3 protein: CASSPGQSNQPQHF